The 14 T cell receptor beta chains below all came from one sample that was sequenced in a study of blood T cell repertoires in COVID-19 (dated by TCRdb to about 2020). The library was prepared using the immunoSEQ multiplex PCR assay. Drawn from immuneACCESS, this table holds only the in-frame rearrangements with V and J called that TCRdb kept. Clones are partly lost; checked studies trace under half to an unresolved V gene and leave the rest unexplained. For this sample the table gives 250,000 to 300,000 clones, of which around nine tenths were detected only once. Around 2% of the sample is in the top ten clones. Material for sequencing was peripheral blood. These TCRs come from a man aged 50-60 years with acute or convalescent COVID-19.

The chain joins TRBV18 to TRBJ1-1; no clear D. There are 12 residues in the CDR3. V shed 3 bases and J shed 7 bases, with 9 bases lying between them. Germline loops: CDR1 KGHSH, CDR2 LQKENI. The CDR3 reads CASSPQADEAFF. DNA of the CDR3: TGTGCCAGCTCACCTCAGGCTGATGAAGCTTTCTTT.

The chain recombines TRBV9 with TRBJ1-4; weak D call: TRBD1 (6 bases). Trimming pared 1 base from V and 6 bases from J, leaving 13 bases between. CDR1 is SGDLS, CDR2 YYNGEE, per germline. CDR3 length: 15 residues. The DNA for the CDR3 is TGTGCCAGCAGCGTATTGGGGACACTGGATGAAAAACTGTTTTTT. The encoded protein is CASSVLGTLDEKLFF.

V usage is TRBV30 and J usage is TRBJ2-5, with 7 bases lining up with TRBD2. This CDR3 region has 14 residues. Germline loops: CDR1 GTSNPN, CDR2 SVGIG (reference sequence). After removal of 0 bases from V and 3 bases from J, the junction contained 4 bases not matched to a gene. The chain's CDR3 is CAWSVGAGEETQYF. CDR3 bases: TGTGCCTGGAGTGTTGGGGCGGGGGAAGAGACCCAGTACTTC.

J is TRBJ1-2 and V is TRBV6-6, with 7 nucleotides matching TRBD1. CDR3 size: 16 residues. V lost 0 bases, J lost 5 bases, and 9 bases stayed unmatched. Germline V CDR1 and CDR2: MNHNY, SVGAGI (reference sequence). This CDR3 is CASSYSYPGQLYGYTF. DNA of the CDR3: TGTGCCAGCAGTTACTCATATCCGGGACAGCTTTATGGCTACACCTTC.

This clone was recorded once. V gene TRBV5-5 combines with J gene TRBJ2-2, with 9 nucleotides matching TRBD1. The CDR3 sequence is 17 residues long. After removal of 0 bases from V and 5 bases from J, the junction contained 8 bases not matched to a gene. Germline CDR1 is SGHKS and CDR2 is YYEKEE (reference sequence). The CDR3 nucleotides are TGTGCCAGCAGCTTGGGAGCCTGGACAGGGGATACCGGGGAGCTGTTTTTT. Translated: CASSLGAWTGDTGELFF.

For the CDR3, the DNA is TGTGCCAGCTCACCACCAGGGGAAACTCAGCCCCAGCATTTT. Residues: CASSPPGETQPQHF. The V call is TRBV18, the J call TRBJ1-5; a weak D match, TRBD1 (5 bases). Germline assignment: CDR1 KGHSH and CDR2 LQKENI. CDR3 length: 14 amino acids. The V gene lost 0 bases and the J gene lost 6 bases, with 9 bases spanning the gap.

The J gene is TRBJ1-1, the V gene TRBV5-1, with 9 bases aligning to TRBD1. V lost 0 bases to trimming and J lost 5 bases; unmatched junction nucleotides: 8. The CDR3 has 16 amino acids. CDR1 SGHRS and CDR2 YFSETQ come from the germline V gene. CDR3 residues: CASSLGTGVVLTEAFF. DNA for the CDR3: TGCGCCAGCAGCTTGGGGACAGGGGTCGTGTTAACTGAAGCTTTCTTT.

The chain employs TRBV7-2 and TRBJ2-2; 7 bases map to TRBD1. The CDR3 runs 14 residues. With V trimmed by 5 bases and J by 3 bases, 3 bases remained unmatched. The germline gives CDR1 SGHTA, CDR2 FQGNSA. CDR3 sequence (DNA): TGTGCCAGCAGCCCGGGACAGTACACCGGGGAGCTGTTTTTT. Its translation: CASSPGQYTGELFF.

The chain carries TRBV15 and TRBJ2-1, with TRBD2 matching 8 bases. V was clipped by 5 bases and J by 8 bases; unmatched bases: 14. CDR3 length equals 16 residues. From germline, CDR1 is LNHNV and CDR2 YYDKDF (reference sequence). CDR3 loop: CATSVTSGTRVYEQFF. CDR3 DNA sequence: TGTGCCACCAGCGTCACCTCCGGGACTAGGGTGTATGAGCAGTTCTTC.

The rearrangement links TRBV7-9 to TRBJ2-3; the D gene is possibly TRBD1 (5 bases). V was shortened by 5 bases and J by 2 bases, with 14 bases between the two germline ends. Germline loops: CDR1 SEHNR, CDR2 FQNEAQ (reference sequence). The CDR3 length is 15 residues. The CDR3 sequence: CASSPQGIPTDTQYF. CDR3 bases: TGTGCCAGCAGCCCTCAGGGAATACCCACAGATACGCAGTATTTT.

This clone came up a few times. The rearrangement links TRBV28 to TRBJ2-3; tentatively, D is TRBD1 (5 bases). The V gene's germline CDR1 is MDHEN and CDR2 SYDVKM. Trimming shortened V by 8 bases and J by 0 bases, and 9 bases separated the two germline ends. There are 13 residues in the CDR3. Here the CDR3 reads CASRDSSTDTQYF. CDR3 sequence (DNA): TGTGCCAGCCGAGACAGTAGCACAGATACGCAGTATTTT.

This chain joins TRBV7-9 and TRBJ1-4; no clear D gene. CDR3 size: 13 residues. The V end lost 5 bases, the J end lost 8 bases, and 12 bases lay between the germline ends. Germline V gene data show CDR1 as SEHNR and CDR2 as FQNEAQ (reference sequence). The CDR3 sequence is CASSPSREEKLFF. Here the CDR3 DNA reads TGTGCCAGCAGCCCATCCCGCGAGGAAAAACTGTTTTTT.

Regarding this clone: In the same sample, other DNA sequences code for this CDR3. The rearrangement links TRBV11-3 to TRBJ2-7; 8 bases are shared with TRBD1. After removal of 1 base from V and 4 bases from J, the junction contained 3 bases not matched to a gene. Germline lookup yields CDR1 SGHNT and CDR2 YENEEA. The CDR3 is 14 residues long. The CDR3 is CASSLGQGAYEQYF. The CDR3, as DNA: TGTGCCAGCAGCTTAGGGCAGGGGGCATACGAGCAGTACTTC.

The chain links TRBV5-1 to TRBJ1-4; D not resolved. The ends were cut back, 1 base at V and 0 bases at J, with 4 bases in the middle. This CDR3 is built from 14 residues. Germline values: CDR1 SGHRS, CDR2 YFSETQ. The CDR3: CASSLQTTNEKLFF. The DNA of the CDR3 is TGCGCCAGCAGCTTGCAGACAACTAATGAAAAACTGTTTTTT. Using reference TRBV5-1 and TRBJ1-4 for the parts outside the CDR3, the full variable domain is KAGVTQTPRYLIKTRGQQVTLSCSPISGHRSVSWYQQTPGQGLQFLFEYFSETQRNKGNFPGRFSGRQFSNSRSEMNVSTLELGDSALYLCASSLQTTNEKLFFGSGTQLSVL.